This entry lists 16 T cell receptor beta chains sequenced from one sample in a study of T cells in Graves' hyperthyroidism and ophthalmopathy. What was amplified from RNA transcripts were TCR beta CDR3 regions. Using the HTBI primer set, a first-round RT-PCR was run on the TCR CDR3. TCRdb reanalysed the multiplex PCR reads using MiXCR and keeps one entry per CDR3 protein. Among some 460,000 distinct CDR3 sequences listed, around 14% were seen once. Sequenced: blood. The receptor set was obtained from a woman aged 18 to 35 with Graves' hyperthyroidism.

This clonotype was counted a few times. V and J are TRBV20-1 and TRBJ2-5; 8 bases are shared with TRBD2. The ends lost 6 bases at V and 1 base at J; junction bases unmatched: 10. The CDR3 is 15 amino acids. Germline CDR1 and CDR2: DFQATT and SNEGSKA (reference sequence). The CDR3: CSATPTSVTQETQYF. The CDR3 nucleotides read TGCAGTGCGACCCCGACTAGCGTGACCCAAGAGACCCAGTACTTC.

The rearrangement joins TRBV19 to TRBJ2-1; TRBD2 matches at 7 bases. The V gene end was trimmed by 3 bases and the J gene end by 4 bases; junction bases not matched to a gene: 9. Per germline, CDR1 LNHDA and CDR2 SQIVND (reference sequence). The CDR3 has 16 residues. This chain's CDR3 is CASSISGTALYNEQFF. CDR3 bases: TGTGCCAGTAGTATCAGCGGGACTGCCCTTTACAATGAGCAGTTCTTC. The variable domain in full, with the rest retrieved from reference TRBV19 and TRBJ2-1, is DGGITQSPKYLFRKEGQNVTLSCEQNLNHDAMYWYRQDPGQGLRLIYYSQIVNDFQKGDIAEGYSVSREKKESFPLTVTSAQKNPTAFYLCASSISGTALYNEQFFGPGTRLTVL.

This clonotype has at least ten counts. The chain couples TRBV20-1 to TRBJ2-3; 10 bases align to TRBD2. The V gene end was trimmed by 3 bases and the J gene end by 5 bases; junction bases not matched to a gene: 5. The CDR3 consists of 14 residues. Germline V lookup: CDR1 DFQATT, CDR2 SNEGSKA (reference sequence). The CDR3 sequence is CSASLAGVVDTQYF. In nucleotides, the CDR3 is TGCAGTGCTAGTCTAGCGGGAGTGGTAGATACGCAGTATTTT.

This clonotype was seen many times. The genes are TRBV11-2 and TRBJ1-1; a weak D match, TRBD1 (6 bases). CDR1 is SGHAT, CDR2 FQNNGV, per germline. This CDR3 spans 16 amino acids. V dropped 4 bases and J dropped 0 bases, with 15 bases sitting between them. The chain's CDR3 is CASSSFRGPMNTEAFF. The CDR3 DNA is TGTGCCAGCAGCTCTTTTCGGGGGCCGATGAACACTGAAGCTTTCTTT.

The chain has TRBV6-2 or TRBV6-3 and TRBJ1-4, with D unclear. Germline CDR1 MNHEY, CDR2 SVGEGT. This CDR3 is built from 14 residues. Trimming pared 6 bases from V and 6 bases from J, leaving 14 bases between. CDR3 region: CASRLGRSDEKLFF. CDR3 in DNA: TGTGCCAGCAGACTAGGGAGGTCGGATGAAAAACTGTTTTTT.

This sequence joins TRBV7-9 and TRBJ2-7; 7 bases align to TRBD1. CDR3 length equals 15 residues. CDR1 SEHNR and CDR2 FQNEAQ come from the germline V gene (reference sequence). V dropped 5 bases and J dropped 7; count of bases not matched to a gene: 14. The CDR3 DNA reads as TGTGCCAGCAGCCCGGCGATATGGGACAGCCCTGAGCAGTACTTC. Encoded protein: CASSPAIWDSPEQYF.

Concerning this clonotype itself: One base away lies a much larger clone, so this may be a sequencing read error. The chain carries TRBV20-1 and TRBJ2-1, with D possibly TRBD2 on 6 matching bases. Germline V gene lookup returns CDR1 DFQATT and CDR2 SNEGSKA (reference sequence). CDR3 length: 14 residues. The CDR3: CRALRSAGHNEQFF. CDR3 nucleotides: TGCAGGGCTCTCCGATCGGCGGGGCACAATGAGCAGTTCTTC.

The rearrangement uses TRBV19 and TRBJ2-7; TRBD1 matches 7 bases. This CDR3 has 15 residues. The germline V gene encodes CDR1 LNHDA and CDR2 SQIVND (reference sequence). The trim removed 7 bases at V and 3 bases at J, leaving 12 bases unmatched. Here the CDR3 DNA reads TGTGCCAGTACCCCAAGGACAGGAGTCGACTACGAGCAGTACTTC. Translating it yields CASTPRTGVDYEQYF. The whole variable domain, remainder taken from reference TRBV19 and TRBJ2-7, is DGGITQSPKYLFRKEGQNVTLSCEQNLNHDAMYWYRQDPGQGLRLIYYSQIVNDFQKGDIAEGYSVSREKKESFPLTVTSAQKNPTAFYLCASTPRTGVDYEQYFGPGTRLTVT.

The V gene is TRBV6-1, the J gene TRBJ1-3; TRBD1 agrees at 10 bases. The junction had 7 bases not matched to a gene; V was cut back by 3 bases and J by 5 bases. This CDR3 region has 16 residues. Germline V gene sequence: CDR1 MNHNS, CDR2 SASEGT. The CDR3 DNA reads TGTGCCAGCAGTGACCCTCGGGGACAGGGGCGAAACACCATATATTTT. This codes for CASSDPRGQGRNTIYF.

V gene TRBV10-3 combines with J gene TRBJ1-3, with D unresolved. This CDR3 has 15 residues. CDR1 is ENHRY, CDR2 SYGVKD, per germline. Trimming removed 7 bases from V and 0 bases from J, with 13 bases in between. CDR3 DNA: TGTGCCATCACCTTTGACGGGAACTCTGGAAACACCATATATTTT. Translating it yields CAITFDGNSGNTIYF.

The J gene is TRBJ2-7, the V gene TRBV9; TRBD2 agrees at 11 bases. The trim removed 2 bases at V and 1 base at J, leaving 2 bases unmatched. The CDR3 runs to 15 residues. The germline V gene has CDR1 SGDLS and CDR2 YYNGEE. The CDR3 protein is CASSVGTSGSYEQYF. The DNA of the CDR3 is TGTGCCAGCAGCGTCGGGACTAGCGGTTCCTACGAGCAGTACTTC.

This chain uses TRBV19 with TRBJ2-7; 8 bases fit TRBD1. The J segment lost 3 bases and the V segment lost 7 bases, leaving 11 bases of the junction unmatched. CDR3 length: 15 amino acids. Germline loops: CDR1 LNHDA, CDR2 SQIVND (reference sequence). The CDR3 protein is CASNSEQGVVYEQYF. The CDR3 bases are TGTGCCAGTAACAGTGAACAGGGGGTGGTCTACGAGCAGTACTTC.

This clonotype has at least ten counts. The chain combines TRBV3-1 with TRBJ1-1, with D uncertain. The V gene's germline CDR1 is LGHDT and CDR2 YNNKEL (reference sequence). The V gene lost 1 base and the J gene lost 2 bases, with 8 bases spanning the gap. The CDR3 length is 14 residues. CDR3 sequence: CASSQVFGNTEAFF. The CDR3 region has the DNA TGTGCCAGCAGCCAAGTATTTGGAAACACTGAAGCTTTCTTT.

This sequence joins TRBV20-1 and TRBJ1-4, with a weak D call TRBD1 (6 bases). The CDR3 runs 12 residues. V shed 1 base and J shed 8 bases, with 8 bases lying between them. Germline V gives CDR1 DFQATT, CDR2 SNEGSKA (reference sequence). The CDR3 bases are TGCAGTGCTAGAGGACAGGAAGAAAAACTGTTTTTT. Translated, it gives CSARGQEEKLFF.

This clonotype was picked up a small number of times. Written as DNA, the CDR3 is TGTGCCAGCAGCCAAGATATTATGAAAGCGGAAGCGAACACCGGGGAGCTGTTTTTT. It yields the protein CASSQDIMKAEANTGELFF. This chain uses TRBV3-1 with TRBJ2-2; D perhaps matches TRBD2 (5 bases). The CDR3 totals 19 residues. Germline values: CDR1 LGHDT, CDR2 YNNKEL (reference sequence). V lost 0 bases, J lost 0 bases, and 17 bases lay in between.

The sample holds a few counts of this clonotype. For the CDR3, the DNA is TGTGCCAGTAGTATATCGAGACAGGCATACACCGGGGAGCTGTTTTTT. Amino acid sequence: CASSISRQAYTGELFF. The V call is TRBV19, the J call TRBJ2-2, with D tentatively TRBD1 (6 bases). Germline V gives CDR1 LNHDA, CDR2 SQIVND (reference sequence). Trimming took off 2 bases at V and 3 bases at J, with 13 bases between the two ends. The length of the CDR3 is 16 residues.